A single sample gave rise to the 25 T cell receptor beta chains below, sequenced in a study of T cell clones after liver transplantation (dated by TCRdb to about 2019). Receptors were amplified or captured by the immunoSEQ multiplex PCR assay. Not all clones reach the TCRdb copy of this immuneACCESS table, which keeps in-frame sequences only. Checked studies attribute under half of the gap to unresolved V genes and leave the rest unexplained. The sample has tens of thousands of clones on record, 85% to 95% of them singletons. 0.98% of the sample lies in the top ten. Specimen: CD4+ T cells from blood, collected nearly 26 months after liver transplant. Receptors originate from a human patient who received a liver transplant. After a transplant, not all T cells may be the patient's own; some may come from the graft donor.

The rearrangement joins TRBV4-3 to TRBJ2-1, with 11 nucleotides matching TRBD2. The CDR3 contains 17 residues. The germline V gene has CDR1 LGHNA and CDR2 YSLEER. V was clipped by 2 bases and J by 7 bases; unmatched bases: 10. CDR3 coding DNA: TGCGCCAGCAGCCAAACTACACTAGCGGGAGTAGGGAATGAGCAGTTCTTC. Translation: CASSQTTLAGVGNEQFF.

J is TRBJ1-4 and V is TRBV25-1, with D perhaps matching TRBD1 (5 bases). V lost 2 bases, J lost 8 bases, and 9 bases lay in between. Germline CDR1 MGHDK, CDR2 SYGVNS. This CDR3 is built from 13 residues. CDR3 sequence: CASSEGAREKLFF. Here the CDR3 DNA reads TGTGCCAGCAGTGAAGGGGCAAGAGAAAAACTGTTTTTT.

This chain links TRBV18 with TRBJ2-5, with TRBD2 identical over 8 bases. Germline values: CDR1 KGHSH, CDR2 LQKENI. The V gene end was trimmed by 5 bases and the J gene end by 5 bases; junction bases not matched to a gene: 10. The CDR3 length is 15 residues. The CDR3 DNA reads TGTGCCAGCTCAGAAGGGACTAGACCCGTGGAGACCCAGTACTTC. It codes for CASSEGTRPVETQYF.

This CDR3 is CASSKGTRNSYNEQFF. The CDR3 DNA is TGCGCCAGCAGCAAGGGGACTAGAAACTCCTACAATGAGCAGTTCTTC. The chain joins TRBV5-1 to TRBJ2-1; 8 nucleotides align to TRBD2. Germline values: CDR1 SGHRS, CDR2 YFSETQ. There are 16 residues in the CDR3. V was clipped by 4 bases and J by 0 bases; unmatched bases: 6. The full variable domain, with the rest looked up from reference TRBV5-1 and TRBJ2-1, is KAGVTQTPRYLIKTRGQQVTLSCSPISGHRSVSWYQQTPGQGLQFLFEYFSETQRNKGNFPGRFSGRQFSNSRSEMNVSTLELGDSALYLCASSKGTRNSYNEQFFGPGTRLTVL.

J is TRBJ2-3 and V is TRBV28; D remains unclear. Trimming removed 9 bases at V and 0 bases at J, with 10 bases between. This CDR3 has 13 residues. Germline V gene data show CDR1 as MDHEN and CDR2 as SYDVKM. DNA for the CDR3: TGTGCCAGTCGGACGCCTAGCACAGATACGCAGTATTTT. Protein product: CASRTPSTDTQYF.

The chain joins TRBV19 to TRBJ2-7, with no clear D. The CDR3 totals 13 residues. With 7 bases removed from V and 3 bases from J, the gap between germline ends came to 13 bases. Germline CDR1 LNHDA, CDR2 SQIVND (reference sequence). The CDR3 spells CASTDGPGYEQYF. In DNA, the CDR3 is TGTGCCAGTACTGATGGTCCTGGCTACGAGCAGTACTTC.

The gene calls are TRBV11-2 and TRBJ1-5; D may be TRBD1 (5 bases). This CDR3 is built from 14 residues. The V gene's germline CDR1 is SGHAT and CDR2 FQNNGV. V dropped 1 base and J dropped 6 bases, with 10 bases sitting between them. The CDR3 sequence is CASSLVGGGQPQHF. The CDR3 coding sequence is TGTGCCAGCAGCTTAGTCGGGGGGGGTCAGCCCCAGCATTTT.

The CDR3 region has the DNA TGTGCCAGCTCACCACCAGGGAACGATCAGCCCCAGCATTTT. It specifies CASSPPGNDQPQHF. The J gene is TRBJ1-5, the V gene TRBV18, with D hard to call. V was pared by 0 bases and J by 5 bases, with 8 bases between. This CDR3 has 14 amino acids. The germline CDR1 and CDR2 sequences are KGHSH and LQKENI.

This CDR3 is CASSPRVGEGQPQHF. CDR3 nucleotides: TGTGCCAGCAGCCCACGTGTAGGGGAGGGTCAGCCCCAGCATTTT. This rearrangement joins TRBV6-5 to TRBJ1-5; D perhaps matches TRBD1 (5 bases). Germline lookup yields CDR1 MNHEY and CDR2 SVGAGI. The CDR3 consists of 15 residues. The V and J ends lost 6 bases and 6 bases respectively, with 18 bases between them.

The J gene is TRBJ2-7, the V gene TRBV6-1; no firm D call. Germline V gene sequence: CDR1 MNHNS, CDR2 SASEGT. V was cut by 4 bases and J by 1 base, with 14 bases left in between. This CDR3 has 15 amino acids. The chain's CDR3 is CASSGRTTSSYEQYF. For the CDR3, the DNA is TGTGCCAGCAGTGGGAGAACAACTTCATCCTACGAGCAGTACTTC.

This clone showed up just a few times. The chain is built from TRBV6-5 and TRBJ2-1; possible D gene TRBD1, 6 bases. Between the trimmed V and J ends, which lost 6 bases and 10 bases, there was a span of 10 bases. Germline V gives CDR1 MNHEY, CDR2 SVGAGI. The CDR3 sequence is 11 residues long. In nucleotides, the CDR3 is TGTGCCAGCAGCCAAGGACAGGAGCAGTTCTTC. Residues: CASSQGQEQFF.

V is TRBV25-1 and J is TRBJ2-1, with no clear D. The CDR3 consists of 12 residues. Germline CDR1 MGHDK, CDR2 SYGVNS. Trimming left V 3 bases short and J 0 bases short, with 0 bases between. The DNA of the CDR3 is TGTGCCAGCAGTGACTCCTACAATGAGCAGTTCTTC. Its translation is CASSDSYNEQFF.

The rearrangement uses TRBV6-1 and TRBJ1-1; D may be TRBD1 (5 bases). CDR3 size: 15 residues. V lost 6 bases, J lost 1 base, and 15 bases lay in between. CDR1 MNHNS and CDR2 SASEGT come from the germline V gene. The CDR3 nucleotides read TGTGCCAGCAGGTTAACACCCGGGACGAACACTGAAGCTTTCTTT. Its protein product is CASRLTPGTNTEAFF.

The rearrangement links TRBV10-2 to TRBJ1-1; perhaps TRBD1 as D (5 bases). The CDR3 covers 12 residues. V lost 4 bases and J 9 bases, leaving 12 bases between the germline ends. Germline V gene sequence: CDR1 WSHSY, CDR2 SAAADI. The CDR3 nucleotides read TGCGCCAGCAGTGTCGCCGAGGGGAAAGCTTTCTTT. Translation gives CASSVAEGKAFF.

CDR3 region: CASSLGLLAGSYEQYF. The CDR3 nucleotides read TGTGCCAGCAGCTTGGGCTTGCTAGCGGGATCCTACGAGCAGTACTTC. The V call is TRBV5-4, the J call TRBJ2-7, with 9 bases that match TRBD2. J was trimmed by 1 base and V by 0 bases; bases with no gene match: 5. The CDR3 is 16 amino acids. Germline CDR1 SGHNT, CDR2 YYREEE (reference sequence).

This chain uses TRBV6-5 with TRBJ2-5, with D possibly matching TRBD1 (5 bases). V was trimmed by 0 bases and J by 1 base, leaving 6 bases between them. The CDR3 length is 14 residues. CDR1 and CDR2 (germline): MNHEY, SVGAGI. CDR3 amino acids: CASSYSRVQETQYF. DNA for the CDR3: TGTGCCAGCAGTTACTCCAGGGTCCAAGAGACCCAGTACTTC.

V is TRBV9 and J is TRBJ1-1; the D gene is possibly TRBD1 (5 bases). Per germline, CDR1 SGDLS and CDR2 YYNGEE. There are 13 residues in the CDR3. Trimming took 7 bases from V and 2 from J, leaving 12 bases between them. Written as DNA, the CDR3 is TGTGCCAGCGGTCCCGGACAAAACACTGAAGCTTTCTTT. Translation: CASGPGQNTEAFF.

The J gene is TRBJ1-5, the V gene TRBV7-2; D gene unclear. The ends were cut back, 1 base at V and 5 bases at J, with 6 bases in the middle. CDR3 length: 13 residues. CDR1 SGHTA and CDR2 FQGNSA come from the germline V gene. The CDR3, as DNA: TGTGCCAGCAGCTTAGAGAGGGATCAGCCCCAGCATTTT. Translating it yields CASSLERDQPQHF. Complete variable domain (other parts from reference TRBV7-2 and TRBJ1-5): GAGVSQSPSNKVTEKGKDVELRCDPISGHTALYWYRQSLGQGLEFLIYFQGNSAPDKSGLPSDRFSAERTGGSVSTLTIQRTQQEDSAVYLCASSLERDQPQHFGDGTRLSIL.

The table lists this clone with a count of one. This chain links TRBV9 with TRBJ1-1; D is undetermined. The CDR3 length is 16 residues. Trimming pared 0 bases from V and 1 base from J, leaving 13 bases between. The germline gives CDR1 SGDLS, CDR2 YYNGEE. Here the CDR3 reads CASSVGLGGPNTEAFF. Here the CDR3 DNA reads TGTGCCAGCAGCGTAGGGCTGGGAGGCCCGAACACTGAAGCTTTCTTT.

The CDR3 here is CASSPNSGTGGAKNIQYF. The CDR3 region has the DNA TGTGCCAGCAGCCCGAACTCCGGGACAGGTGGGGCCAAAAACATTCAGTACTTC. V usage is TRBV11-3 and J usage is TRBJ2-4; TRBD1 matches at 8 bases. This CDR3 contains 18 residues. From germline, CDR1 is SGHNT and CDR2 YENEEA. The ends lost 5 bases at V and 1 base at J; junction bases unmatched: 13. Looking up the rest from reference TRBV11-3 and TRBJ2-4 gives the full variable domain: EAGVVQSPRYKIIEKKQPVAFWCNPISGHNTLYWYLQNLGQGPELLIRYENEEAVDDSQLPKDRFSAERLKGVDSTLKIQPAELGDSAVYLCASSPNSGTGGAKNIQYFGAGTRLSVL.

The genes are TRBV2 and TRBJ1-1; D might be TRBD1 (6 bases). CDR3 length: 14 amino acids. V lost 3 bases and J lost 5, with 13 bases in between. CDR1 SNHLY and CDR2 FYNNEI come from the germline V gene. The CDR3 region is CASSDEQGGTEAFF. The CDR3 DNA reads as TGTGCCAGCAGTGATGAACAGGGAGGAACTGAAGCTTTCTTT.

This chain joins TRBV2 and TRBJ2-7; D ambiguous. The CDR3 has 14 amino acids. CDR1 and CDR2 (germline): SNHLY, FYNNEI. Between the trimmed V and J ends, which lost 5 bases and 3 bases, there was a span of 14 bases. The chain's CDR3 is CASSTTRARYEQYF. CDR3 sequence (DNA): TGTGCCAGCAGTACGACAAGGGCCCGCTACGAGCAGTACTTC.

V is TRBV4-2 and J is TRBJ2-5, with TRBD2 matching 10 bases. Germline CDR1 is LGHNA and CDR2 is YNFKEQ. Unmatched junction bases numbered 9, after V lost 0 bases and J lost 5 bases. This CDR3 has 17 residues. The CDR3 loop is CASSQEASGGQGETQYF. The CDR3 coding sequence is TGTGCCAGCAGCCAAGAGGCTAGCGGGGGCCAGGGGGAGACCCAGTACTTC.

The chain has TRBV6-5 and TRBJ1-1; no firm D call. V was shortened by 5 bases and J by 0 bases, with 10 bases between the two germline ends. This CDR3 comprises 14 residues. Germline-derived CDR1 and CDR2 are MNHEY and SVGAGI. CDR3 residues: CASSVSGVNTEAFF. DNA for the CDR3: TGTGCCAGCAGTGTTTCTGGGGTGAACACTGAAGCTTTCTTT.

The V and J genes are TRBV18 and TRBJ2-3; TRBD1 matches at 9 bases. This CDR3 spans 16 amino acids. V trimming: 4 bases; J trimming: 0 bases; junction bases outside the gene matches: 5. The germline gives CDR1 KGHSH, CDR2 LQKENI. The CDR3: CASSLTGTGSTDTQYF. The CDR3 bases are TGTGCCAGCTCACTAACCGGGACAGGGAGCACAGATACGCAGTATTTT.